The source of this TCR beta chain is a study of T cell repertoires in cytomegalovirus infection. CDR3 length: 15 amino acids. The germline V and J ends were trimmed by 5 bases and 7 bases, with 15 bases remaining between them. CDR1 is MNHEY, CDR2 SVGAGI, per germline. TCRdb itself ran the reads through MiXCR, one entry per CDR3 protein. The table records 740,000 or so distinct CDR3 sequences, 35% of them present only once. This clonotype has only a few counts. The receptor was derived from a human donor in good health (CMV status not recorded). Some clones in this sample may be carry-over from other donors' samples. J is TRBJ1-6 and V is TRBV6-5, with a weak D call TRBD1 (5 bases). Sequenced sample: PBMCs. CDR3 bases: TGTGCCAGCAGTCGACCGGGACCCGGGAATTCACCCCTCCACTTT. This gives the protein CASSRPGPGNSPLHF.